This T cell receptor (beta chain) was recorded in a study of PD-1 blockade in mismatch repair-deficient tumors. Turning to this clone: Its target is unknown.

Only in-frame clones appear in the TCRdb table, and some are missing; sequencing was by immunoSEQ multiplex PCR. The sample carries approximately 13,000 clones, more than 85% recorded once. Per the germline V gene, CDR1 is MDHEN and CDR2 is SYDVKM. Trimming cost V 4 bases and J 0 bases, with 18 bases left between them. This CDR3 has 18 residues. Time point meaning: roughly 11-day in vitro stimulation with candidate neoantigen peptide 6. Every patient had mismatch repair deficiency by PCR or immunohistochemistry. Points from the study as a whole: Three of seven peptides expanded clones, giving over 130 unique blood TCRs.

This rearrangement joins TRBV28 to TRBJ1-4, with D hard to call. The source was cells cultured in vitro, collected from a patient treated with pembrolizumab. The sequence derives from an adult with mismatch repair-deficient cancer. The CDR3 spells CASSSPPSNQATNEKLFF. The CDR3 nucleotides are TGTGCCAGCAGTTCCCCCCCCTCGAACCAGGCAACTAATGAAAAACTGTTTTTT.